These T cell receptor beta chains were read from a single sample in a study of breast tumors, draining lymph nodes, adjacent tissues. TCRdb re-called the multiplex PCR reads with MiXCR, one entry per CDR3 protein. This table holds about 220,000 distinct CDR3 sequences, about 34% found once. Sequenced material: axillary lymph node tissue. The source of these receptors is a female donor with breast cancer. Some clones in this sample may be carry-over from other donors' samples. Both conserved end residues are part of each CDR3. Each record gives: D gene, clone size, V gene, J gene, CDR3 protein, CDR3 DNA. D genes are given only for firm matches. Some rows have no size entry. The others give once, few or many, or a class for an expanded clone.

>-|-|TRBV2|TRBJ1-5
CASTPRETRQPQHF
TGTGCCAGCACCCCGCGGGAGACAAGGCAGCCCCAGCATTTT
>-|many|TRBV5-1|TRBJ2-1
CASRDQYNEQFF
TGCGCCAGCAGGGACCAGTACAATGAGCAGTTCTTC
>-|many|TRBV27|TRBJ2-6
CASSRYRSSGANVLTF
TGTGCCAGCAGTCGGTACAGGAGCTCTGGGGCCAACGTCCTGACTTTC
>-|-|TRBV29-1|TRBJ1-2
CSLGQGMSYGYTF
TGCAGCTTAGGTCAGGGTATGAGCTATGGCTACACCTTC
>TRBD1|-|TRBV20-1|TRBJ2-7
CSLQGAAYEQYF
TGCAGTTTGCAGGGGGCGGCCTACGAGCAGTACTTC
>-|many|TRBV2|TRBJ2-1
CASSEGGNEQFF
TGCGCCAGCAGCGAGGGGGGGAATGAGCAGTTCTTC
>-|-|TRBV9|TRBJ2-1
CASSVGTDTDTQFF
TGTGCCAGCAGCGTAGGGACGGATACAGATACGCAGTTCTTC
>-|many|TRBV12-3/TRBV12-4|TRBJ1-6
CASSLSSDSNSPLHF
TGTGCCAGCAGCCTATCGTCGGACAGTAATTCACCCCTCCACTTT
>TRBD1|many|TRBV7-3|TRBJ2-5
CASSLSSDRGNLKYF
TGTGCCAGCAGCTTAAGTTCGGACAGGGGAAACCTCAAGTACTTC
>-|-|TRBV28|TRBJ1-5
CASSSAGEPQHF
TGTGCCAGCAGTTCCGCCGGGGAGCCCCAGCATTTT
>-|few|TRBV28|TRBJ2-1
CASLGAGYYNEQFF
TGTGCCAGCCTCGGGGCAGGGTACTACAATGAGCAGTTCTTC
>-|-|TRBV2|TRBJ2-5
CASSERGTQYF
TGTGCCAGCAGTGAGCGAGGGACCCAGTACTTC
>-|many|TRBV19|TRBJ1-4
CASSIIGNEKLFF
TGTGCCAGTAGTATTATAGGTAATGAAAAACTGTTTTTT
>-|many|TRBV6-5|TRBJ2-5
CASTDRETQYF
TGTGCCAGCACCGACCGAGAGACCCAGTACTTC
>-|-|TRBV20-1|TRBJ1-4
CSATPPEGYRDEKLFF
TGCAGTGCTACGCCCCCTGAGGGGTACCGCGATGAAAAACTGTTTTTT
>-|many|TRBV5-1|TRBJ2-1
CASRRDGSGSYNEQFF
TGCGCCAGCAGAAGGGACGGGAGCGGATCCTACAATGAGCAGTTCTTC
>TRBD1|many|TRBV4-1|TRBJ2-5
CASSHLRQGDETQYF
TGCGCCAGCAGCCACCTAAGACAGGGGGATGAGACCCAGTACTTC
>-|-|TRBV29-1|TRBJ2-5
CSVKGVVPKETQYF
TGCAGCGTAAAAGGGGTGGTACCGAAAGAGACCCAGTACTTC
>-|few|TRBV7-9|TRBJ2-1
CASSLAGGVPGQFF
TGTGCCAGCAGCTTAGCGGGTGGTGTCCCGGGGCAGTTCTTC
>-|-|TRBV28|TRBJ2-7
CASSSTIPQYEQYF
TGTGCCAGCAGTTCGACTATTCCGCAGTACGAGCAGTACTTC
>-|-|TRBV12-3/TRBV12-4|TRBJ1-1
CASSLRRAEAFF
TGTGCCAGCAGTTTGCGGCGGGCTGAAGCTTTCTTT
>-|many|TRBV2|TRBJ2-5
CASSLRLSHPQYF
TGTGCCAGCAGCCTGAGGTTATCCCATCCCCAGTACTTC
>TRBD1|-|TRBV15|TRBJ1-6
CATSRSLTGASPLHF
TGTGCCACCAGCAGATCCTTGACAGGGGCTTCACCCCTCCACTTT
>TRBD1|many|TRBV4-1|TRBJ2-7
CASRPAVDRVFYEQYF
TGCGCCAGCAGGCCAGCGGTGGACAGGGTTTTTTACGAGCAGTACTTC
>-|many|TRBV19|TRBJ1-3
CASSDFFTFSGNTIYF
TGTGCCAGTAGCGACTTCTTCACGTTCTCTGGAAACACCATATATTTT
>-|many|TRBV29-1|TRBJ2-7
CSVGIGLPPYEQYF
TGCAGCGTGGGAATTGGACTACCCCCCTACGAGCAGTACTTC
>TRBD1|-|TRBV25-1|TRBJ1-6
CARKGQDNSPLHF
TGTGCCCGAAAGGGACAGGACAATTCACCCCTCCACTTT
>-|-|TRBV20-1|TRBJ1-2
CSASTGFGYTF
TGCAGTGCTAGCACAGGGTTTGGCTACACCTTC
>-|many|TRBV20-1|TRBJ2-7
CSARTSSSYEQYF
TGCAGTGCCCGGACGAGCAGCTCCTACGAGCAGTACTTC
>TRBD2|-|TRBV20-1|TRBJ2-5
CSARDLERERETQYF
TGCAGTGCTAGAGACCTGGAGCGGGAGAGGGAGACCCAGTACTTC
>TRBD1|once|TRBV15|TRBJ1-4
CATSRTGATLETNEKLFF
TGTGCCACCAGCAGGACAGGGGCAACTCTGGAAACTAATGAAAAACTGTTTTTT
>-|-|TRBV7-3|TRBJ2-4
CASSPGGSGAKNIQYF
TGTGCCAGCAGCCCAGGGGGGTCGGGAGCCAAAAACATTCAGTACTTC
>-|once|TRBV9|TRBJ1-3
CASSVAPPVGSGNTIYF
TGTGCCAGCAGCGTAGCCCCTCCGGTGGGGTCTGGAAACACCATATATTTT
>TRBD2|many|TRBV7-2|TRBJ2-1
CAGAGGRNEQFF
TGTGCCGGAGCGGGGGGCCGCAATGAGCAGTTCTTC
>TRBD1|-|TRBV7-8|TRBJ2-5
CASSLSTGGWETQHF
TGTGCCAGCAGCTTAAGCACAGGGGGGTGGGAGACCCAGCACTTC
>-|many|TRBV30|TRBJ2-5
CAWRVAASETQYF
TGTGCCTGGAGGGTAGCGGCGAGCGAGACCCAGTACTTC
>-|-|TRBV7-3|TRBJ2-2
CANSSQAWELFF
TGTGCCAACAGCTCACAGGCCTGGGAGCTGTTTTTT
>TRBD1|-|TRBV18|TRBJ1-3
CASSPTTGAHSGNTIYF
TGTGCCAGCTCACCGACCACAGGGGCTCACTCTGGAAACACCATATATTTT
>-|-|TRBV20-1|TRBJ2-5
CSARSGGRGFGETQYF
TGCAGTGCTAGAAGTGGCGGGCGGGGTTTTGGAGAGACCCAGTACTTC
>-|many|TRBV24-1|TRBJ2-3
CATSDSFPDTQYF
TGTGCCACCAGTGACTCATTCCCAGATACGCAGTATTTT
>-|many|TRBV10-1|TRBJ2-2
CASSESLGLGGTGELFF
TGCGCCAGCAGTGAGTCGCTGGGGTTAGGCGGCACCGGGGAGCTGTTTTTT
>-|-|TRBV7-9|TRBJ1-4
CASGGTPNEKLFF
TGTGCCAGCGGGGGGACACCAAATGAAAAACTGTTTTTT
>-|many|TRBV6-1|TRBJ1-5
CASSDGRGPQHF
TGTGCCAGCAGTGATGGTCGGGGACCCCAGCATTTT
>-|many|TRBV30|TRBJ2-7
CAWTTGVGEQYF
TGTGCCTGGACCACGGGAGTAGGGGAGCAGTACTTC
>TRBD2|-|TRBV3-1|TRBJ2-5
CASSPSDSGVQEAQYF
TGTGCCAGCAGCCCGAGTGATAGCGGGGTCCAAGAGGCCCAGTACTTC
>-|many|TRBV20-1|TRBJ1-4
CSARIGKVNVEKLFF
TGCAGTGCTAGAATAGGGAAAGTCAATGTTGAAAAACTGTTTTTT
>TRBD1|many|TRBV11-2|TRBJ1-4
CASSPLWGQNEKLFF
TGTGCCAGCAGCCCACTTTGGGGACAGAACGAAAAACTGTTTTTT
>-|-|TRBV12-3/TRBV12-4|TRBJ1-4
CASGPTNEKLFF
TGTGCTAGCGGTCCCACTAATGAAAAACTGTTTTTT
>-|-|TRBV5-1|TRBJ2-6
CASSLEPGANVLTF
TGCGCCAGCAGCTTGGAACCGGGGGCCAACGTCCTGACTTTC
>TRBD2|many|TRBV9|TRBJ2-7
CASSVGGLADAYEQYF
TGTGCCAGCAGCGTAGGGGGACTAGCCGATGCCTACGAGCAGTACTTC
>-|-|TRBV7-2|TRBJ2-5
CASSLEARGETRYF
TGTGCCAGCAGCTTAGAGGCCAGGGGTGAGACCCGGTACTTC
>TRBD1|-|TRBV7-8|TRBJ1-3
CASSPVTGAGNTIYF
TGTGCCAGCAGCCCAGTGACAGGGGCTGGAAACACCATATATTTT
>-|many|TRBV9|TRBJ2-5
CASSVRDSDRETQYF
TGTGCCAGCAGCGTACGGGATTCCGACCGGGAGACCCAGTACTTC